The 20 T cell receptor beta chains presented below share a single source sample, sequenced in a study of T cell changes during pregnancy in multiple sclerosis. Measured with immunoSEQ multiplex PCR; TCRdb has only the in-frame clones, and not every one. The sample holds 60,000 to 65,000 clones; about 92% are singletons and the top ten take around 2.5%. The source was peripheral blood, collected in the first trimester of pregnancy. These receptor sequences come from a female donor with multiple sclerosis, enrolled in a pregnancy study.

In DNA form, the CDR3 reads TGTGCCAGCAGCAAACTAGGGCCGGAGGCCGGGGAGCTGTTTTTT. The encoded protein is CASSKLGPEAGELFF. The V and J genes are TRBV5-6 and TRBJ2-2; TRBD2 might be the D (5 bases). Per the germline V gene, CDR1 is SGHDT and CDR2 is YYEEEE. V was cut by 4 bases and J by 6 bases, with 16 bases left in between. The CDR3 covers 15 residues.

CDR3 sequence (DNA): TGTGCCAGAAGCTCACAGGGCGTCCACGAGCAGTACTTC. Encoded protein: CARSSQGVHEQYF. The rearrangement uses TRBV5-3 and TRBJ2-7, with a possible D match to TRBD1 (6 bases). TRBV5-3 is noted as an ORF with a role that remains uncertain. V lost 3 bases, J lost 5 bases, and 12 bases lay in between. The CDR3 sequence is 13 residues long.

This clone showed up just once. The chain uses TRBV18 and TRBJ1-3; 9 nucleotides agree with TRBD1. Germline values: CDR1 KGHSH, CDR2 LQKENI. The CDR3 consists of 18 residues. The V and J ends lost 2 bases and 3 bases, in that order; junction bases with no gene match: 11. CDR3 sequence reads: CASSPRDRELFLGNTIYF. The CDR3 bases are TGTGCCAGCTCACCAAGGGACAGGGAATTGTTCCTTGGAAACACCATATATTTT. Based on the CDR3 plus reference TRBV18 and TRBJ1-3, the full variable domain is NAGVMQNPRHLVRRRGQEARLRCSPMKGHSHVYWYRQLPEEGLKFMVYLQKENIIDESGMPKERFSAEFPKEGPSILRIQQVVRGDSAAYFCASSPRDRELFLGNTIYFGEGSWLTVV.

The sample holds one count of this clone. The V gene is TRBV10-3, the J gene TRBJ2-3; D perhaps matches TRBD2 (7 bases). The CDR3 is 14 amino acids. The germline CDR1 and CDR2 sequences are ENHRY and SYGVKD. V was shortened by 6 bases and J by 1 base, with 11 bases between the two germline ends. CDR3 residues: CAIRLGGGTDTQYF. CDR3 bases: TGTGCCATCAGACTAGGGGGGGGCACAGATACGCAGTATTTT.

V gene TRBV2 combines with J gene TRBJ1-3, with D unresolved. The CDR3 consists of 15 residues. CDR1 is SNHLY, CDR2 FYNNEI, per germline. Trimming cost V 6 bases and J 0 bases, with 12 bases left between them. CDR3 protein: CASSLQEHSGNTIYF. The CDR3, as DNA: TGTGCCAGCAGCTTGCAGGAACACTCTGGAAACACCATATATTTT.

The chain couples TRBV5-5 to TRBJ2-1; 10 positions agree with TRBD1. Germline assignment: CDR1 SGHKS and CDR2 YYEKEE (reference sequence). V lost 0 bases and J lost 6; bases outside the gene matches: 12. The CDR3 totals 18 residues. CDR3 amino acids: CASSLVSVVGQGRNEQFF. CDR3 sequence (DNA): TGTGCCAGCAGCTTGGTATCTGTCGTGGGACAGGGGCGCAATGAGCAGTTCTTC.

This rearrangement joins TRBV4-2 to TRBJ1-2; perhaps TRBD1 as D (6 bases). This CDR3 has 15 amino acids. Germline-derived CDR1 and CDR2 are LGHNA and YNFKEQ. Deletions cut 0 bases from V and 8 bases from J, with 16 bases between. The CDR3 sequence is CASSQDMRGFGGYTF. Here the CDR3 DNA reads TGTGCCAGCAGCCAAGATATGAGGGGGTTCGGGGGCTACACCTTC.

This chain connects TRBV19 to TRBJ2-2; TRBD1 matches 8 bases. CDR3 length: 14 residues. Trimming removed 6 bases from V and 3 bases from J; junction bases left unmatched: 3. Germline CDR1 and CDR2: LNHDA and SQIVND (reference sequence). DNA for the CDR3: TGTGCCAGTAGGGGGACAGGAGACACCGGGGAGCTGTTTTTT. This translates into CASRGTGDTGELFF.

The count of this clone is one. The V call is TRBV4-3, the J call TRBJ1-1; D ambiguous. The ends were cut back, 1 base at V and 1 base at J, with 4 bases in the middle. Germline assignment: CDR1 LGHNA and CDR2 YSLEER. CDR3 length: 13 amino acids. The CDR3 DNA sequence: TGCGCCAGCAGCCAAGGCAGGAACACTGAAGCTTTCTTT. Translating gives CASSQGRNTEAFF.

Remarks on this clone: The junction shows a germline mismatch at one end, possibly a read error. This rearrangement joins TRBV7-7 to TRBJ2-2, with a weak D call TRBD2 (5 bases). This CDR3 region has 14 residues. The germline CDR1 and CDR2 sequences are SSHAT and FNYEAQ (reference sequence). In DNA form, the CDR3 reads TGTGCTAGCAGCCCTGGACTCAACACCGGGGAGCTGTTTTTT. Translating gives CASSPGLNTGELFF.

The J gene is TRBJ1-1, the V gene TRBV27; D ambiguous. Germline assignment: CDR1 MNHEY and CDR2 SMNVEV (reference sequence). The CDR3 loop spans 13 amino acids. Deletions cut 6 bases from V and 3 bases from J, with 11 bases between. CDR3 protein: CASRRGGHTEAFF. The CDR3 region has the DNA TGTGCCAGCAGACGCGGCGGGCACACTGAAGCTTTCTTT.

The chain has TRBV6-5 and TRBJ1-5; TRBD1 is a possible D gene (6 bases). The V and J ends lost 4 bases and 6 bases respectively, with 10 bases between them. There are 13 residues in the CDR3. Germline-derived CDR1 and CDR2 are MNHEY and SVGAGI. The CDR3 region has the DNA TGTGCCAGCAGTTGGGGGGGCGGTCAGCCCCAGCATTTT. It is translated as CASSWGGGQPQHF.

This chain connects TRBV4-3 to TRBJ1-5; 10 bases agree with TRBD1. Losses at the gene ends were 0 bases for V and 6 bases for J; bases not matched to a gene: 5. From germline, CDR1 is LGHNA and CDR2 YSLEER. The CDR3 runs 16 residues. The CDR3 sequence is CASSQDRTGGGQPQHF. The CDR3 DNA follows: TGCGCCAGCAGCCAAGATAGGACAGGGGGGGGTCAGCCCCAGCATTTT.

This chain joins TRBV29-1 and TRBJ1-2, with D possibly being TRBD1 (6 bases). V was trimmed by 5 bases and J by 4 bases, leaving 11 bases between them. The CDR3 is made up of 12 amino acids. Germline V lookup: CDR1 SQVTM, CDR2 ANQGSEA. Here the CDR3 DNA reads TGCAGCGTTAGGGGACAATTCTATGGCTACACCTTC. Protein: CSVRGQFYGYTF.

The rearrangement joins TRBV29-1 to TRBJ2-1, with TRBD2 matching over 11 bases. CDR3 length equals 14 residues. The germline V gene has CDR1 SQVTM and CDR2 ANQGSEA. V trimming: 5 bases; J trimming: 15 bases; junction bases outside the gene matches: 15. This CDR3 is CSVLGLAGGTRMFF. In DNA form, the CDR3 reads TGCAGCGTTCTTGGGTTAGCGGGAGGGACAAGGATGTTCTTC.

The chain combines TRBV6-4 with TRBJ2-1; 11 nucleotides line up with TRBD2. Germline V gene sequence: CDR1 MRHNA, CDR2 SNTAGT. J was trimmed by 8 bases and V by 0 bases; bases with no gene match: 6. This CDR3 is built from 16 residues. CDR3 amino acids: CASSDSTGSGRDEQFF. In nucleotides, the CDR3 is TGTGCCAGCAGTGACTCGACGGGTAGCGGGAGGGATGAGCAGTTCTTC.

The rearrangement uses TRBV15 and TRBJ2-1, with 8 bases matching TRBD2. Trimming at V came to 8 bases and at J to 5 bases, leaving 8 bases not matched to a gene. Per germline, CDR1 LNHNV and CDR2 YYDKDF (reference sequence). The CDR3 spans 14 residues. DNA for the CDR3: TGTGCCACCGAAAAGCGGGAGAAAGACAATGAGCAGTTCTTC. It specifies CATEKREKDNEQFF.

The V call is TRBV5-1, the J call TRBJ2-5, with TRBD2 matching over 14 bases. Germline V lookup: CDR1 SGHRS, CDR2 YFSETQ. With V trimmed by 0 bases and J by 12 bases, 10 bases remained unmatched. This CDR3 is built from 16 residues. CDR3 sequence: CASSLGGLAGDPMEYF. In nucleotides, the CDR3 is TGCGCCAGCAGCTTGGGGGGACTAGCGGGAGACCCGATGGAGTACTTC.

This chain connects TRBV14 to TRBJ2-7; a weak D match, TRBD1 (5 bases). This CDR3 has 15 amino acids. Trimming removed 0 bases from V and 4 bases from J, with 13 bases in between. The germline V gene encodes CDR1 SGHDN and CDR2 FVKESK. CDR3 DNA sequence: TGTGCCAGCAGCCAAGATCTGAGACGGACATACGAGCAGTACTTC. This gives the protein CASSQDLRRTYEQYF.

CDR3 nucleotides: TGTGCCAGTAGTATGGACAGGGACAATCAGCCCCAGCATTTT. Translation gives CASSMDRDNQPQHF. This chain links TRBV19 with TRBJ1-5; 8 nucleotides match TRBD1. This CDR3 comprises 14 residues. Trimming cost V 3 bases and J 3 bases; bases outside gene matches: 1. Germline V lookup: CDR1 LNHDA, CDR2 SQIVND (reference sequence).